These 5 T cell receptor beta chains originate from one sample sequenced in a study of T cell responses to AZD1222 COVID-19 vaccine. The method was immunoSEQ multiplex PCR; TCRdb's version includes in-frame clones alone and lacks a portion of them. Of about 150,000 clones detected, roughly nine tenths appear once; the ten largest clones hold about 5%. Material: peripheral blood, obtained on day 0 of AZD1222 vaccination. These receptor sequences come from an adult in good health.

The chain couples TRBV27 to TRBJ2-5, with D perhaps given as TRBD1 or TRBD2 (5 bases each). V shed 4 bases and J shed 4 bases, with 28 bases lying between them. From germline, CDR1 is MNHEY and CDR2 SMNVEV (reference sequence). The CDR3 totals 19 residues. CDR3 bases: TGTGCCAGCAGTTCAGGTCCGCCCGGGACCTCCTCGGAAAGAGAGACCCAGTACTTC. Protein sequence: CASSSGPPGTSSERETQYF.

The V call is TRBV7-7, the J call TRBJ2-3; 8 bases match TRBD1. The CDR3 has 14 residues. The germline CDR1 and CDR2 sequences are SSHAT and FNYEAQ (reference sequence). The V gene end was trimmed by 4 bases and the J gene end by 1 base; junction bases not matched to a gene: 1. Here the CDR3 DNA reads TGTGCCAGCAGCTCGGACAGGGGCACAGATACGCAGTATTTT. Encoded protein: CASSSDRGTDTQYF.

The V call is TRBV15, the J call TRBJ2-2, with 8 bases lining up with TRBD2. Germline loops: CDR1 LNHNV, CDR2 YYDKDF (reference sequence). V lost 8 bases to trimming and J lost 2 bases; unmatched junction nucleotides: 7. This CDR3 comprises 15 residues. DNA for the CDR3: TGTGCCACCTATCCGGGACTAGTAAACACCGGGGAGCTGTTTTTT. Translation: CATYPGLVNTGELFF. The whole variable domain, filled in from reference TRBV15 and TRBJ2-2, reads DAMVIQNPRYQVTQFGKPVTLSCSQTLNHNVMYWYQQKSSQAPKLLFHYYDKDFNNEADTPDNFQSRRPNTSFCFLDIRSPGLGDTAMYLCATYPGLVNTGELFFGEGSRLTVL.

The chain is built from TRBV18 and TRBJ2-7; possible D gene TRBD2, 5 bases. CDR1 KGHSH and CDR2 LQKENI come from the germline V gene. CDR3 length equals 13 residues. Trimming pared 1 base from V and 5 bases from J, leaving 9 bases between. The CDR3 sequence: CASSPRGSHEQYF. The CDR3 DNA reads TGTGCCAGCTCACCACGAGGGTCCCACGAGCAGTACTTC.

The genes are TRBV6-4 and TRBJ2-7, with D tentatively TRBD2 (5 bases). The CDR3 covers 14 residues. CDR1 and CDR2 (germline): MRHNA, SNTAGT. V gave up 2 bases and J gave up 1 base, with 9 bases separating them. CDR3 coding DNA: TGTGCCAGCAGTGACCGGACGGGGTCCTACGAGCAGTACTTC. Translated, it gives CASSDRTGSYEQYF.